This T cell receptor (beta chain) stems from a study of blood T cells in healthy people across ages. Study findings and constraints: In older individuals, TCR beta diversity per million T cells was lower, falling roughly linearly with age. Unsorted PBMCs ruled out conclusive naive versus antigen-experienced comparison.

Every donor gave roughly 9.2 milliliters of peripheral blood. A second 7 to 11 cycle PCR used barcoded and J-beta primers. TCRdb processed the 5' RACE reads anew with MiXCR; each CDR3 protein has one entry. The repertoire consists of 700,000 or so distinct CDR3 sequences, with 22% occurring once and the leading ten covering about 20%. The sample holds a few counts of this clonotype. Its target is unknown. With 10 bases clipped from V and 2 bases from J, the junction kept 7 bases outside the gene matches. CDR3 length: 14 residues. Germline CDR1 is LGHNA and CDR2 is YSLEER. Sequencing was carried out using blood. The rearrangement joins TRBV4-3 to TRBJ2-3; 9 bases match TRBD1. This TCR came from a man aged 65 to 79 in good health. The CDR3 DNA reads TGCGCCATACGGACAGGGGACATCACAGATACGCAGTATTTT. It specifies CAIRTGDITDTQYF.